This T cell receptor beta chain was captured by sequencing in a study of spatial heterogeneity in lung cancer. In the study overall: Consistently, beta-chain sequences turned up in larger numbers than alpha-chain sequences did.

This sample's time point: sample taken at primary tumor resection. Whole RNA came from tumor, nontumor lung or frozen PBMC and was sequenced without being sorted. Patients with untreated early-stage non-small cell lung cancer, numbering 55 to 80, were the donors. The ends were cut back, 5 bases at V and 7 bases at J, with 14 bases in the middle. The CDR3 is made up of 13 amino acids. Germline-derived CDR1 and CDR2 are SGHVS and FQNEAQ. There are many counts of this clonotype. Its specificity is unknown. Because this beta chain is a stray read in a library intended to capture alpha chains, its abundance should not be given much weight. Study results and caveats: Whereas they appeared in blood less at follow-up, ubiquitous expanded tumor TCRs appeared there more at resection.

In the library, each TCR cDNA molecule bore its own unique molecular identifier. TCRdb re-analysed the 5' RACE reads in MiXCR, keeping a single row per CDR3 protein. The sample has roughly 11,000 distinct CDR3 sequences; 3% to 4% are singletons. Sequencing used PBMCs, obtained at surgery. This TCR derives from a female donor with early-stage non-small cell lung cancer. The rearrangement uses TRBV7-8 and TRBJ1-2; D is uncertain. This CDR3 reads CASSPEPPLGYTF. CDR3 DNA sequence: TGTGCCAGCAGCCCCGAACCACCACTTGGCTACACCTTC.